This TCR beta chain was obtained from a study of identifying expanded T cells in peripheral blood. Study-wide findings and caveats: Over approximately two and four weeks, about 16.4 and 19 clones changed, versus more than 1 between replicates. Clone count variance between roughly two-week samples rose with total template count.

During the collection period, no donor immune events like infections were recorded. V shed 6 bases and J shed 8 bases, with 13 bases lying between them. The CDR3 runs 12 residues. Germline CDR1 and CDR2: MDHEN and SYDVKM. The assay was immunoSEQ multiplex PCR, and TCRdb's table has in-frame clones only and misses some. The sample has over 90,000 clones; around 88% are singletons. This clone was seen many times. Its antigen is still unknown. The receptor comes from a person between 18 and 75 years old in good health. Material for sequencing was blood. The chain recombines TRBV28 with TRBJ1-2; TRBD1 might be the D (5 bases). CDR3 residues: CASSPTGRGYTF. The DNA for the CDR3 is TGTGCCAGCAGCCCTACAGGTCGGGGCTACACCTTC.